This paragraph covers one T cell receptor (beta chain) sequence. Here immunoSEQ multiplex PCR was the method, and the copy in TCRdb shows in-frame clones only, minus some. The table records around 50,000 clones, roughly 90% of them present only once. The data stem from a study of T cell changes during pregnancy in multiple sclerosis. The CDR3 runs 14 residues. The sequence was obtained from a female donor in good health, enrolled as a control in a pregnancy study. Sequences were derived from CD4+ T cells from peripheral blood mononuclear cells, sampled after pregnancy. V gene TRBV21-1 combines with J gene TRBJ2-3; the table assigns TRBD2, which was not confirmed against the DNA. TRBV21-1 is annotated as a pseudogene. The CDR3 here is CASLWLAETDTQYF. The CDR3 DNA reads TGTGCCAGCCTTTGGCTAGCGGAAACAGATACGCAGTATTTT.